This T cell receptor (beta chain) was documented in a study of identical twins. General observations from the study: Possibly, invariant MAIT and iNKT cells partly confounded zero-insertion analyses.

V dropped 4 bases and J dropped 7 bases, with 16 bases sitting between them. There are 15 residues in the CDR3. Germline-derived CDR1 and CDR2 are KGHDR and SFDVKD. With respect to this clonotype: The target antigen is unknown.

TCRdb called the 5' RACE reads again in MiXCR, with one record for every CDR3 protein. Here the sample spans around 470,000 distinct CDR3 sequences, 14% being singletons. These data were also filed under a second study, of yellow fever vaccine responses in identical twins.

This sequence originates from a woman between 18 and 30 years old in good health. The J gene is TRBJ2-1, the V gene TRBV24-1, with D possibly being TRBD1 or TRBD2 (5 bases each). Material: CD4+ T cells sorted from blood. The CDR3 protein is CATSEEAAWGNEQFF. DNA for the CDR3: TGTGCCACCAGTGAGGAGGCGGCCTGGGGGAATGAGCAGTTCTTC.